This T cell receptor beta chain derives from a study of cytomegalovirus exposure and HLA in healthy donors. Study observations and caveats: In an earlier analysis, about 87% or about 30%: the productive usage of most TCR beta V segments. Another analysis was done later, and it associated 15,000 to 20,000 TCR beta sequences with HLA alleles at 0.05 false discovery rate.

With regard to this clone: Its matching antigen is unknown.

Vbeta (60) and Jbeta (13) primers were used in the PCR. The protocol was immunoSEQ multiplex PCR, while the TCRdb copy is restricted to in-frame clones and leaves out a portion. This sample has some 51,000 clones, with 75% to 80% found just once. CDR1 and CDR2 (germline): LGHNA, YNFKEQ. V was clipped by 0 bases and J by 8 bases, with 10 bases between them. There are 13 residues in the CDR3. The rearrangement uses TRBV4-2 and TRBJ1-2, with no clear D. Sequenced material: PBMCs. This TCR was recovered from a female donor in good health and CMV-seronegative. The CDR3 coding sequence is TGTGCCAGCAGCCAAGATCGGGGTTGGGGCTACACCTTC. Its translation is CASSQDRGWGYTF.